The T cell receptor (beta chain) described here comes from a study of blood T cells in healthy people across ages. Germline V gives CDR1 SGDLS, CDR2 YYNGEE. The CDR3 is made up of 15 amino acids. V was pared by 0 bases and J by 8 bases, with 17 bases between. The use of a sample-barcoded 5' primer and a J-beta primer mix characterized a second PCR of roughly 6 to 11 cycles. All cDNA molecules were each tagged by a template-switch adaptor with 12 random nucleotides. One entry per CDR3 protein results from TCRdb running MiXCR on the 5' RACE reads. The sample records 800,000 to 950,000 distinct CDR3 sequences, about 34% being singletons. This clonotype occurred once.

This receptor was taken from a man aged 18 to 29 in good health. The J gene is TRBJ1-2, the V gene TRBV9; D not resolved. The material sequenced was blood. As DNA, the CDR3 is TGTGCCAGCAGCGTAGAGGCAGGACCCACGAGGGGCTACACCTTC. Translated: CASSVEAGPTRGYTF.